This entry lists 13 T cell receptor beta chains sequenced from one sample in a study of T cell responses to AZD1222 COVID-19 vaccine. Sequencing used immunoSEQ multiplex PCR; TCRdb keeps in-frame clones, though not all of them. The sample lists 130,000 or so clones, 70% to 90% occurring once. The sample in question was peripheral blood, obtained 28 days after the second dose of the MenACWY control vaccine. Receptors originate from an adult who received the MenACWY meningococcal vaccine as a control.

V and J are TRBV11-3 and TRBJ2-4; perhaps TRBD2 as D (5 bases). The V end lost 2 bases, the J end lost 0 bases, and 20 bases lay between the germline ends. Germline V gene sequence: CDR1 SGHNT, CDR2 YENEEA. The length of the CDR3 is 19 residues. CDR3 in DNA: TGTGCCAGCAGCTTAAATCGGGGTCCCGGATCACTAGCCAAAAACATTCAGTACTTC. Amino acid sequence: CASSLNRGPGSLAKNIQYF.

The chain carries TRBV7-9 and TRBJ1-2; TRBD1 is a possible D gene (5 bases). Germline values: CDR1 SEHNR, CDR2 FQNEAQ (reference sequence). V dropped 5 bases and J dropped 4 bases, with 11 bases sitting between them. This CDR3 has 13 amino acids. The chain's CDR3 is CASSEGTAYGYTF. The CDR3 DNA is TGTGCCAGCAGCGAAGGGACGGCCTATGGCTACACCTTC.

The chain combines TRBV2 with TRBJ1-3; 9 bases agree with TRBD1. The germline gives CDR1 SNHLY, CDR2 FYNNEI. The CDR3 has 16 residues. V lost 6 bases to trimming and J lost 0 bases; unmatched junction nucleotides: 6. Here the CDR3 DNA reads TGTGCCAGCAGCTGGACAGGGGTCAGCTCTGGAAACACCATATATTTT. Translating gives CASSWTGVSSGNTIYF.

The V gene is TRBV29-1, the J gene TRBJ2-3; TRBD1 matches at 9 bases. There are 13 residues in the CDR3. Per germline, CDR1 SQVTM and CDR2 ANQGSEA. V shed 6 bases and J 4 bases; nucleotides not matched to a gene: 5. The CDR3 DNA is TGCAGCGTAGGACAGGGGAGTCCAGATACGCAGTATTTT. Protein sequence: CSVGQGSPDTQYF.

In its sample, this clone was seen once. This chain uses TRBV4-3 with TRBJ2-7; D may be TRBD1 (6 bases). This CDR3 spans 15 amino acids. Trimming shortened V by 0 bases and J by 4 bases, and 13 bases separated the two germline ends. CDR1 and CDR2 (germline): LGHNA, YSLEER. For the CDR3, the DNA is TGCGCCAGCAGCCAAGATCAAGGGACATCATACGAGCAGTACTTC. Translating it yields CASSQDQGTSYEQYF.

The chain employs TRBV4-1 and TRBJ1-5; D is unresolved. Trimming stripped 0 bases from V and 0 bases from J, with 12 bases between. From germline, CDR1 is MGHRA and CDR2 YSYEKL. The CDR3 runs 17 residues. CDR3 amino acids: CASSQEGGLYSNQPQHF. CDR3 nucleotides: TGCGCCAGCAGCCAAGAAGGCGGGCTCTATAGCAATCAGCCCCAGCATTTT.

The chain joins TRBV24-1 to TRBJ2-1; no clear D. The CDR3 is made up of 14 amino acids. The germline V gene has CDR1 KGHDR and CDR2 SFDVKD. V was trimmed by 4 bases and J by 9 bases, leaving 15 bases between them. The CDR3 nucleotides read TGTGCCACCAGTGAGCACTCATATAGGTCTGAGCAGTTCTTC. It specifies CATSEHSYRSEQFF.

V usage is TRBV9 and J usage is TRBJ2-3; D might be TRBD2 (6 bases). The V gene's germline CDR1 is SGDLS and CDR2 YYNGEE. The CDR3 is made up of 12 amino acids. V was clipped by 4 bases and J by 11 bases, with 14 bases between them. The CDR3 loop is CASSPGRGGQYF. CDR3 DNA sequence: TGTGCCAGCAGCCCGGGACGGGGAGGGCAGTATTTT.

This chain connects TRBV19 to TRBJ1-3, with D hard to call. Trimming took 0 bases from V and 2 from J, leaving 11 bases between them. The CDR3 is 16 amino acids. Germline CDR1 reads LNHDA; CDR2 reads SQIVND (reference sequence). CDR3 nucleotides: TGTGCCAGTAGTATAGATCCGGTTCTTACTGGAAACACCATATATTTT. Amino acid sequence: CASSIDPVLTGNTIYF.

This rearrangement joins TRBV5-6 to TRBJ2-1; weak D call: TRBD2 (5 bases). This CDR3 has 16 residues. With 0 bases removed from V and 0 bases from J, the gap between germline ends came to 10 bases. The germline V gene encodes CDR1 SGHDT and CDR2 YYEEEE. CDR3 in amino acids: CASSLDSGSSYNEQFF. The CDR3 DNA reads TGTGCCAGCAGCTTGGATTCGGGGAGCTCCTACAATGAGCAGTTCTTC.

V gene TRBV5-1 combines with J gene TRBJ1-6; TRBD1 aligns across 11 bases. This CDR3 spans 15 amino acids. Germline V lookup: CDR1 SGHRS, CDR2 YFSETQ. V lost 0 bases, J lost 12 bases, and 5 bases stayed unmatched. CDR3 sequence (DNA): TGCGCCAGCAGCTTGGAGGCAGGGACAGGGGGACCCCTCCACTTT. This sequence encodes CASSLEAGTGGPLHF.

The rearrangement uses TRBV21-1 and TRBJ1-5. TRBV21-1 is assigned pseudogene status. The CDR3 has 17 residues. The DNA for the CDR3 is TGTGCCAGCAGCAAAGCGGGGGGGCCGTATAGCAATCAGCCCCAGCATTTT. Protein: CASSKAGGPYSNQPQHF.

The chain combines TRBV28 with TRBJ1-6, with D unresolved. The germline V gene encodes CDR1 MDHEN and CDR2 SYDVKM. This CDR3 is built from 12 residues. The CDR3 DNA follows: TGTGTATCCACAACGGGTAATTCACCCCTCCACTTT. Translation gives CVSTTGNSPLHF.